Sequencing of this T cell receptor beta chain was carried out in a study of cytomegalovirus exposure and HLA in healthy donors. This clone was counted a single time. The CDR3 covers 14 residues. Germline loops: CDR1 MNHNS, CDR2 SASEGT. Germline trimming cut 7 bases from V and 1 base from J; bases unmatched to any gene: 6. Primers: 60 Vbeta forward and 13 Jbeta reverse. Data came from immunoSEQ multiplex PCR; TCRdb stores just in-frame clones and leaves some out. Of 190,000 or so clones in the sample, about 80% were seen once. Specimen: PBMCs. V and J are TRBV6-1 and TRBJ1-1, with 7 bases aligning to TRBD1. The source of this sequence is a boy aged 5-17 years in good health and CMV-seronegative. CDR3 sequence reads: CASKQDRSNTEAFF. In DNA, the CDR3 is TGTGCCAGCAAACAGGACAGGTCGAACACTGAAGCTTTCTTT.